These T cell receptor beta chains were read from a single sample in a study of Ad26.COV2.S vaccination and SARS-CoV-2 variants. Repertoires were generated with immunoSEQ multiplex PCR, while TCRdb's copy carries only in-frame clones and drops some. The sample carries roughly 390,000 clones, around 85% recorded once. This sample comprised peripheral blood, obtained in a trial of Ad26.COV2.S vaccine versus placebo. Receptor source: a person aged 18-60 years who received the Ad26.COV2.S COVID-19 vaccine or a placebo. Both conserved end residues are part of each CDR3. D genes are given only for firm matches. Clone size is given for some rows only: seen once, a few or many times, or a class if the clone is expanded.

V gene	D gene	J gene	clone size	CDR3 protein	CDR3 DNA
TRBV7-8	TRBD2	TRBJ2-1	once	CASSPREGRSYNEQFF	TGTGCCAGCAGCCCCAGGGAGGGGCGCTCCTACAATGAGCAGTTCTTC
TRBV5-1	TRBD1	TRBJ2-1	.	CASSPVPGQGNNEQFF	TGCGCCAGCAGCCCGGTTCCGGGACAGGGAAACAATGAGCAGTTCTTC
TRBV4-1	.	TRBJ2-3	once	CASSSAGLTDTQYF	TGCGCCAGCAGCTCAGCGGGTCTCACAGATACGCAGTATTTT
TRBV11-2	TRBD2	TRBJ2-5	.	CASSLTAGGRETQYF	TGTGCCAGCAGCTTAACTGCGGGGGGGCGAGAGACCCAGTACTTC
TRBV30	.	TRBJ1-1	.	CAWSENPGNTEAFF	TGTGCCTGGAGTGAGAACCCGGGGAACACTGAAGCTTTCTTT
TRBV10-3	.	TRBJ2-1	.	CAISADNYNEQFF	TGTGCCATCAGCGCCGACAACTACAATGAGCAGTTCTTC
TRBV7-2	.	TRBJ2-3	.	CASSAEGSLGTDTQYF	TGTGCCAGCAGCGCAGAGGGGAGTTTGGGCACAGATACGCAGTATTTT
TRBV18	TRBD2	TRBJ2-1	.	CASSPGSGGSTNEQFF	TGTGCCAGCTCACCAGGGAGCGGGGGGTCCACCAATGAGCAGTTCTTC
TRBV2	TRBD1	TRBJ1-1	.	CASLGTGNTEAFF	TGTGCCAGCCTCGGGACAGGGAACACTGAAGCTTTCTTT
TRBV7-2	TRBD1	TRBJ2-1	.	CASSLGDRGHEQFF	TGTGCCAGCAGCTTAGGGGACAGGGGGCATGAGCAGTTCTTC
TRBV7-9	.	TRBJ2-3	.	CASSLERWGSRGDTQYF	TGTGCCAGCAGCTTAGAGAGGTGGGGCTCCCGGGGAGATACGCAGTATTTT
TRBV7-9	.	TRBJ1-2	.	CASSLGGGYTF	TGTGCCAGCAGCTTAGGCGGTGGCTACACCTTC
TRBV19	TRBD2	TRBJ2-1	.	CASSILSAGGRNNEQFF	TGTGCCAGTAGTATCCTGTCAGCGGGGGGGAGAAACAATGAGCAGTTCTTC
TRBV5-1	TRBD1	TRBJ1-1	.	CASSLEGATEAFF	TGCGCCAGCAGCTTGGAGGGGGCCACTGAAGCTTTCTTT
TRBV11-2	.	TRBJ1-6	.	CAVSKTGDSPLHF	TGTGCCGTCAGTAAGACAGGAGATTCACCCCTCCACTTT
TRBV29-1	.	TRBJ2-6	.	CSVEDPFSGANVLTF	TGCAGCGTGGAGGACCCTTTTTCTGGGGCCAACGTCCTGACTTTC
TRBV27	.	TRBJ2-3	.	CASRPTRRGLTLPSTDTQYF	TGTGCCAGCAGGCCGACTAGGCGGGGCCTAACGCTTCCTAGCACAGATACGCAGTATTTT
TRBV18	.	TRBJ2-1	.	CASSPSRTLSYNEQFF	TGTGCCAGCTCACCTTCCAGGACCCTCTCCTACAATGAGCAGTTCTTC
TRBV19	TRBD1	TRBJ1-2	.	CASSIGTGRIYGYTF	TGTGCCAGTAGTATCGGGACAGGGCGTATCTATGGCTACACCTTC
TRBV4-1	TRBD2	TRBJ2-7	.	CASSPGGLAGTYEQYF	TGCGCCAGCAGCCCCGGGGGGCTAGCGGGGACCTACGAGCAGTACTTC
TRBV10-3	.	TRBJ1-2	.	CAISESNQGINYGYTF	TGTGCCATCAGTGAGTCTAATCAGGGGATTAACTATGGCTACACCTTC
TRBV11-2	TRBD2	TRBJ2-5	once	CASSSGLAGAPQETQYF	TGTGCCAGCAGCTCCGGACTAGCGGGGGCCCCCCAAGAGACCCAGTACTTC
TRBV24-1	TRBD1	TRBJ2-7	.	CATSDSGQGGHEQYF	TGTGCCACCAGTGACTCCGGACAGGGGGGACACGAGCAGTACTTC
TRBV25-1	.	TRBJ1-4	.	CASSEWGDNEKLFF	TGTGCCAGCAGTGAATGGGGAGATAATGAAAAACTGTTTTTT
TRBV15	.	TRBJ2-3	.	CATSRDYGQSTDTQYF	TGTGCCACCAGCAGAGATTATGGGCAGAGCACAGATACGCAGTATTTT
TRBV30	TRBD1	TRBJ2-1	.	CGAGTGAYNEQFF	TGTGGAGCCGGGACAGGGGCCTACAATGAGCAGTTCTTC
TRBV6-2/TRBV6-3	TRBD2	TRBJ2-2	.	CASSYRAGGPDTGELFF	TGTGCCAGCAGTTACCGGGCGGGGGGGCCGGACACCGGGGAGCTGTTTTTT
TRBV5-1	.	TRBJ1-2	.	CASSLDRVRNYGYTF	TGCGCCAGCAGCTTGGATCGTGTCAGGAACTATGGCTACACCTTC
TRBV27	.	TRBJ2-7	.	CASSLKGLDFHEQYF	TGTGCCAGCAGTTTAAAGGGGCTGGATTTCCACGAGCAGTACTTC
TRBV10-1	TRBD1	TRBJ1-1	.	CASRTGVDTEAFF	TGCGCCAGCAGGACAGGGGTGGACACTGAAGCTTTCTTT
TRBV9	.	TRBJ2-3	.	CASSVALGGPRDTQYF	TGTGCCAGCAGCGTAGCTCTAGGGGGACCTCGGGATACGCAGTATTTT
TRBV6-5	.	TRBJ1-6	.	CASSYSPNRNSPLHF	TGTGCCAGCAGTTACTCGCCGAACCGTAATTCACCCCTCCACTTT
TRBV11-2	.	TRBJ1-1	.	CASNTGNTEAFF	TGTGCCAGCAATACAGGGAACACTGAAGCTTTCTTT
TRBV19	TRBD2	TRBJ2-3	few	CASSWTSGDPSTDTQYF	TGTGCCAGTAGCTGGACTAGCGGAGACCCTAGCACAGATACGCAGTATTTT
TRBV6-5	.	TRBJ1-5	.	CASSLGRELNQPQHF	TGTGCCAGCAGTTTAGGCCGGGAACTTAATCAGCCCCAGCATTTT
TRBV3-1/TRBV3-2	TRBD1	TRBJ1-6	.	CASSRTGEIDSPLHF	TGTGCCAGCAGCCGGACAGGGGAAATTGATTCACCCCTCCACTTT
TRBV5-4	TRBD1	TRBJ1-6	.	CASSLGGQGANSPLHF	TGTGCCAGCAGCTTGGGGGGACAGGGGGCGAATTCACCCCTCCACTTT
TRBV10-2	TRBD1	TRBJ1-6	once	CASTLTRDRGLNSPLHF	TGCGCCAGCACATTAACTCGGGACAGGGGGTTAAATTCACCCCTCCACTTT
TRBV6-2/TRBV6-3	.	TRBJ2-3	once	CASSFGQILDTQYF	TGTGCCAGCAGTTTCGGACAGATCCTAGATACGCAGTATTTT
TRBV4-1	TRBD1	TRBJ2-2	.	CASSHPTGGSGELFF	TGCGCCAGCAGCCATCCCACAGGGGGCTCAGGGGAGCTGTTTTTT
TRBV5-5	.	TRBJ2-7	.	CASSLYGPYEQYF	TGTGCCAGCAGCTTGTATGGACCCTACGAGCAGTACTTC
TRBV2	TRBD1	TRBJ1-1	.	CASSQQGRFGSAFF	TGTGCCAGCAGCCAACAGGGGAGGTTCGGGTCGGCTTTCTTT
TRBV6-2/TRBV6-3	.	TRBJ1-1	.	CASSKDSQNTEAFF	TGTGCCAGCAGTAAAGACAGCCAGAACACTGAAGCTTTCTTT
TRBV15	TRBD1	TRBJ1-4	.	CATSRETGGVEKLFF	TGTGCCACCAGCAGAGAGACAGGGGGGGTTGAAAAACTGTTTTTT
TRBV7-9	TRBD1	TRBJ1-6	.	CASSLALGQGNSPLHF	TGTGCCAGCAGCTTAGCCCTGGGACAGGGTAATTCACCCCTCCACTTT
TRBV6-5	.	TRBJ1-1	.	CASSYSPGQNTEAFF	TGTGCCAGCAGTTACTCGCCGGGTCAGAACACTGAAGCTTTCTTT
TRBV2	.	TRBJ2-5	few	CASSVRAGETQYF	TGTGCCAGCAGTGTAAGAGCGGGAGAGACCCAGTACTTC
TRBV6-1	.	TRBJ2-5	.	CASSESIGAETQYF	TGTGCCAGCAGTGAATCGATAGGGGCAGAGACCCAGTACTTC
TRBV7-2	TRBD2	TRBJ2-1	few	CASSLVRLAVYNEQFF	TGTGCCAGCAGCTTAGTCAGACTAGCTGTCTACAATGAGCAGTTCTTC
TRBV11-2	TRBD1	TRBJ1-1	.	CASSLRTGGPHEAFF	TGTGCCAGCAGCCTCAGGACAGGGGGGCCCCATGAAGCTTTCTTT
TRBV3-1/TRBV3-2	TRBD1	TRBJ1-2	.	CASSQTGTALSGYTF	TGTGCCAGCAGCCAGACCGGGACAGCCCTGAGTGGCTACACCTTC
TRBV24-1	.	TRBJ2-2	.	CATEEAGELFF	TGTGCCACCGAGGAGGCCGGGGAGCTGTTTTTT
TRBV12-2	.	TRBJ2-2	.	CASRSRLAGGAGELFF	TGTGCAAGTCGCTCCCGACTAGCGGGGGGTGCCGGGGAGCTGTTTTTT
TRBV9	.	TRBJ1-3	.	CASSVHRTDPSGNTIYF	TGTGCCAGCAGCGTACATCGGACAGACCCCTCTGGAAACACCATATATTTT